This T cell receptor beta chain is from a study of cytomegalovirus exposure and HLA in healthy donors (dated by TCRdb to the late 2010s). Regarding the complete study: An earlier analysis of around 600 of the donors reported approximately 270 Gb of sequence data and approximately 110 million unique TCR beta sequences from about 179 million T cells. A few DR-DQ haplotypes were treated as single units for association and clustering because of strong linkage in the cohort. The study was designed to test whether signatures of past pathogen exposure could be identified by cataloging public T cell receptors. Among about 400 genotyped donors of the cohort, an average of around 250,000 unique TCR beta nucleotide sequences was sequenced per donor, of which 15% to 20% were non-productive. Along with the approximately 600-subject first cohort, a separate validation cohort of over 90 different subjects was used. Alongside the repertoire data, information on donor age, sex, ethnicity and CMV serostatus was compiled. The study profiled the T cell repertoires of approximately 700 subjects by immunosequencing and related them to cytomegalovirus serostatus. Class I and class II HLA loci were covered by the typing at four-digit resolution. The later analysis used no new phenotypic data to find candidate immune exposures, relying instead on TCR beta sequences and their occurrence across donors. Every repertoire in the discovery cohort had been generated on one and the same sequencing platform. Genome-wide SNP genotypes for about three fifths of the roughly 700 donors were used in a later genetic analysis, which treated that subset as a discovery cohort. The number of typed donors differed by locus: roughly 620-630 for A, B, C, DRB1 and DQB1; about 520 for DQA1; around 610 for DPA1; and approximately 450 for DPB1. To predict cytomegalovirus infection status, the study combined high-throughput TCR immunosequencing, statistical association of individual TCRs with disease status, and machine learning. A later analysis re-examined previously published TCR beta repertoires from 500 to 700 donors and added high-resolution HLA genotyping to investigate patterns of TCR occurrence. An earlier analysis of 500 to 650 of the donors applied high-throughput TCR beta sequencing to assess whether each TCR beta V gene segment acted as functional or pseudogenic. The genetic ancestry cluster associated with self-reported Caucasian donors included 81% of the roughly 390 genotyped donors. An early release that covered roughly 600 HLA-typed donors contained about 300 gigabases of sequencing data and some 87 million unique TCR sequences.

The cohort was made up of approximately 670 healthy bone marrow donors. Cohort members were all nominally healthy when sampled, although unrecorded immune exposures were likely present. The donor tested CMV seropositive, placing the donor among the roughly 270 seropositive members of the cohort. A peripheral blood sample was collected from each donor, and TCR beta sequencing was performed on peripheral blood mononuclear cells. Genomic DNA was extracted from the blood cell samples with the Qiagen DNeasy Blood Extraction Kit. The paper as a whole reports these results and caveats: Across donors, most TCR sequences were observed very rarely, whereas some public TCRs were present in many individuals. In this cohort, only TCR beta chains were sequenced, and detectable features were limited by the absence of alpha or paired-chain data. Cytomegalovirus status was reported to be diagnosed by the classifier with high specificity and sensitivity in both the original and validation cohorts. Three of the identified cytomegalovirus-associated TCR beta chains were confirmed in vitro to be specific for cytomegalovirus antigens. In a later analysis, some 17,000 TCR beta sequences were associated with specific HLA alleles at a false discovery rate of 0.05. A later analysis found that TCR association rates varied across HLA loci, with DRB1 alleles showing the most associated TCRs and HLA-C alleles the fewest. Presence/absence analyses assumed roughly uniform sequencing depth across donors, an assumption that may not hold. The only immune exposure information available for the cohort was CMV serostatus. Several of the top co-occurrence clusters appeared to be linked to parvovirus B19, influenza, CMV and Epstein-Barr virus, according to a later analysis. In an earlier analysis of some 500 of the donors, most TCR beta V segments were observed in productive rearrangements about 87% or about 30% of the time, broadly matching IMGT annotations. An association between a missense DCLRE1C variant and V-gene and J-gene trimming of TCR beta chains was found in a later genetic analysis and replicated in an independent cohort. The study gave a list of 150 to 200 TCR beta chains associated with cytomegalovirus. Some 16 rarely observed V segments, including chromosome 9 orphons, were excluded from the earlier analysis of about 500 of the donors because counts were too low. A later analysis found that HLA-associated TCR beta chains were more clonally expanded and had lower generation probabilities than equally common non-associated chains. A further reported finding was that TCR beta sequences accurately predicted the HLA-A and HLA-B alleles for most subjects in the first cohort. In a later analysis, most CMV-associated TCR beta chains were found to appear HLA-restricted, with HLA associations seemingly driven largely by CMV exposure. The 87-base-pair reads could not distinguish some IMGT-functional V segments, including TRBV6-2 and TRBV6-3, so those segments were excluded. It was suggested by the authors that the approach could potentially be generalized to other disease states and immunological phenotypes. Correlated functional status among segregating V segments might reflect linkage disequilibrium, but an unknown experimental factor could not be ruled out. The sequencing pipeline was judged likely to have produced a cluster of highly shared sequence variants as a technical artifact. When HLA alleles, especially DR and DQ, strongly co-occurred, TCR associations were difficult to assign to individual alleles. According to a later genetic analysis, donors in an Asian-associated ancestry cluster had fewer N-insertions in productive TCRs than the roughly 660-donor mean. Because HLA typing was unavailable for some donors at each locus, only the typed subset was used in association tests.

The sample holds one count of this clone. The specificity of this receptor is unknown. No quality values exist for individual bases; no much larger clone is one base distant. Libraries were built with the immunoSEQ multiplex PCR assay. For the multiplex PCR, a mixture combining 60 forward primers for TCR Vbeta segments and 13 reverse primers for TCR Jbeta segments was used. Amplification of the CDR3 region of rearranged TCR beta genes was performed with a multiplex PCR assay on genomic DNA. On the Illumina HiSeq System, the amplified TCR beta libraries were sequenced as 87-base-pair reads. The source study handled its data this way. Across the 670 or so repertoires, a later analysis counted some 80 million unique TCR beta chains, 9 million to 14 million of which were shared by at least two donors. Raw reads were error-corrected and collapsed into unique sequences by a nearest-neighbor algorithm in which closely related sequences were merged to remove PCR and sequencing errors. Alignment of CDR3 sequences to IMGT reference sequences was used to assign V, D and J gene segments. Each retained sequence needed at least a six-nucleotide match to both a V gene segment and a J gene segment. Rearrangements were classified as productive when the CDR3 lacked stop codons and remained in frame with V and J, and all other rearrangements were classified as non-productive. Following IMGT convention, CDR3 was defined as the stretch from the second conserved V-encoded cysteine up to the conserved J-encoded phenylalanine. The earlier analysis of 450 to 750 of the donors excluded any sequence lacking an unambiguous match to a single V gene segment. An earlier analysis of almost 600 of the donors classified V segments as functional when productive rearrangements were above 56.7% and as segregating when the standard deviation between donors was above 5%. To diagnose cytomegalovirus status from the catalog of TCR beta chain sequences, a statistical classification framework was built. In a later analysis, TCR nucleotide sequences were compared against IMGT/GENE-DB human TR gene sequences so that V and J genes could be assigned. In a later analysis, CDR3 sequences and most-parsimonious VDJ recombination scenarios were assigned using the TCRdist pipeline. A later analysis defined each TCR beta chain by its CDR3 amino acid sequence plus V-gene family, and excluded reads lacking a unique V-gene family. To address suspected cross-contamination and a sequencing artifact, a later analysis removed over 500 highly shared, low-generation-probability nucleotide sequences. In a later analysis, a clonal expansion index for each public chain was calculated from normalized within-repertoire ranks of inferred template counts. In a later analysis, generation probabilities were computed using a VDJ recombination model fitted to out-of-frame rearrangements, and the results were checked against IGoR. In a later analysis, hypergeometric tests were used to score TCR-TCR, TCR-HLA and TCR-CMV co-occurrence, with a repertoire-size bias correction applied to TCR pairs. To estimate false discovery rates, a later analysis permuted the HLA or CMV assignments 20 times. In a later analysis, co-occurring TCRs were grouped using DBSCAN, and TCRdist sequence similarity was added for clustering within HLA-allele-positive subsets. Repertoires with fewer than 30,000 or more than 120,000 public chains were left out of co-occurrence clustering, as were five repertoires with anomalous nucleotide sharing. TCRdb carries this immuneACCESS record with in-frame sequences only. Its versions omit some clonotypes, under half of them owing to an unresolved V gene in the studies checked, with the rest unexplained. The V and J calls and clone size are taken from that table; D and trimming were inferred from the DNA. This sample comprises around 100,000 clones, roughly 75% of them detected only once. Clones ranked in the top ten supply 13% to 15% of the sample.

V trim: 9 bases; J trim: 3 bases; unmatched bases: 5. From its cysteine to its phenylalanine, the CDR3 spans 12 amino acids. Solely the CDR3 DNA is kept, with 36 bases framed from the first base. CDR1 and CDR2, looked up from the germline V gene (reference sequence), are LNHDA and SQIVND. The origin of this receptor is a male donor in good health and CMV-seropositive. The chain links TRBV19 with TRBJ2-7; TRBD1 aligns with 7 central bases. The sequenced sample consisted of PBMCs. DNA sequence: TGTGCCAGCCGACAGGGAATCTACGAGCAGTACTTC. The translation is CASRQGIYEQYF.